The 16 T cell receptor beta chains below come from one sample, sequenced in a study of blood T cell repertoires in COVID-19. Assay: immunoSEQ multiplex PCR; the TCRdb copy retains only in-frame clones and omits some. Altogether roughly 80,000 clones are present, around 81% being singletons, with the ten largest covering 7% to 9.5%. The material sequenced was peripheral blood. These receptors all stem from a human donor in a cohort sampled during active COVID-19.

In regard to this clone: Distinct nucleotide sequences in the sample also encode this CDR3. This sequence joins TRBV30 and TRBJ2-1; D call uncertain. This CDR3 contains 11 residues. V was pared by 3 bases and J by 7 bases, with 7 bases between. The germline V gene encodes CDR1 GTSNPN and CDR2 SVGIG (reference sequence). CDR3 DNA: TGTGCCTGGAGCGTACTGAATGAGCAGTTCTTC. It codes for CAWSVLNEQFF.

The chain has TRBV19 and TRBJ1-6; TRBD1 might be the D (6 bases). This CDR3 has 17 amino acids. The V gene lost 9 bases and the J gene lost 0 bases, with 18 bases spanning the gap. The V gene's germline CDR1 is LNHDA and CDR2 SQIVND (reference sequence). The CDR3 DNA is TGTGCCAGCCACGTCGGACAGATAAGCTCCTATAATTCACCCCTCCACTTT. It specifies CASHVGQISSYNSPLHF.

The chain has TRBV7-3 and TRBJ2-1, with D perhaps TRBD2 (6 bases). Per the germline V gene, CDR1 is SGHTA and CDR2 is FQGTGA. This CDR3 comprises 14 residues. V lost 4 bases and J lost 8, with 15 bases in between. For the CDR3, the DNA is TGTGCCAGCAGCTCCCCCCGGGACTCCCATGAGCAGTTCTTC. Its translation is CASSSPRDSHEQFF.

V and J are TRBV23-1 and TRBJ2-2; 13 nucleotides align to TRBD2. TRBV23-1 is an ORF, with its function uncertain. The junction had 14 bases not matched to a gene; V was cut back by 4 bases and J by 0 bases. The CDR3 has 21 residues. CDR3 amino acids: CASSRGAGLAGDLPNTGELFF. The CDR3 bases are TGCGCCAGCAGTCGGGGGGCTGGACTAGCGGGAGACCTCCCGAACACCGGGGAGCTGTTTTTT.

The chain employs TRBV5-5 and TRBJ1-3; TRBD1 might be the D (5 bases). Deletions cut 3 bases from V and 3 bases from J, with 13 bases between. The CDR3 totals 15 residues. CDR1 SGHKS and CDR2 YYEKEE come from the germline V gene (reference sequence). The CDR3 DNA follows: TGTGCCAGCAGCTGGGGCAGGGAGGGTGGAAACACCATATATTTT. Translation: CASSWGREGGNTIYF. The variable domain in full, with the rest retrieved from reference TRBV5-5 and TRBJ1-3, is DAGVTQSPTHLIKTRGQQVTLRCSPISGHKSVSWYQQVLGQGPQFIFQYYEKEERGRGNFPDRFSARQFPNYSSELNVNALLLGDSALYLCASSWGREGGNTIYFGEGSWLTVV.

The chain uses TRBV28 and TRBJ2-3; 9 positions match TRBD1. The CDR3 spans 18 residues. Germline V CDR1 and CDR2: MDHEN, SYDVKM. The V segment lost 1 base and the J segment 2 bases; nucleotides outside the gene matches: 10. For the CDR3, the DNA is TGTGCCAGCAGTTTATTACGCAACCGGGACAGGGTCACAGATACGCAGTATTTT. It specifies CASSLLRNRDRVTDTQYF.

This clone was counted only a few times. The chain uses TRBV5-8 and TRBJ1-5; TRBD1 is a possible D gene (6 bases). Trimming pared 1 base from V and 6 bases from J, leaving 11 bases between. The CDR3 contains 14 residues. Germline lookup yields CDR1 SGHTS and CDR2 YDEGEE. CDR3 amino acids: CASSLLGGPQPQHF. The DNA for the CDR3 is TGTGCCAGCAGCTTGCTGGGGGGGCCTCAGCCCCAGCATTTT. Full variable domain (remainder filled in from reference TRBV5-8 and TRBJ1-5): EAGVTQSPTHLIKTRGQQATLRCSPISGHTSVYWYQQALGLGLQFLLWYDEGEERNRGNFPPRFSGRQFPNYSSELNVNALELEDSALYLCASSLLGGPQPQHFGDGTRLSIL.

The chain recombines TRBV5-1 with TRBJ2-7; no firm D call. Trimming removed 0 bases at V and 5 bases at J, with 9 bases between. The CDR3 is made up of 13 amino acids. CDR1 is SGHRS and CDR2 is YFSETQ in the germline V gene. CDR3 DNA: TGCGCCAGCAGCTTGGCAGGTTTCGACGAGCAGTACTTC. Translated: CASSLAGFDEQYF.

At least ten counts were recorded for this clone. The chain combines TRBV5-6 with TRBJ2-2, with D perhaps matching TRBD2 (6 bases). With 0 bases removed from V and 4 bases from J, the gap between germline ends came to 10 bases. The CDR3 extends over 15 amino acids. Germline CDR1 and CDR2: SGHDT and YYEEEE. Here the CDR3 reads CASSLGGGSTGELFF. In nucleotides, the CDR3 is TGTGCCAGCAGCTTGGGGGGAGGCAGCACCGGGGAGCTGTTTTTT.

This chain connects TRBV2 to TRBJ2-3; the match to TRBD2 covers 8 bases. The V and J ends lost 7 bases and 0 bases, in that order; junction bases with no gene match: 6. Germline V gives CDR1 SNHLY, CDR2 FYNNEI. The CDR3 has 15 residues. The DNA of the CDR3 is TGTGCCAGCACCCCAAGCGGGAGTAGCACAGATACGCAGTATTTT. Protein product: CASTPSGSSTDTQYF.

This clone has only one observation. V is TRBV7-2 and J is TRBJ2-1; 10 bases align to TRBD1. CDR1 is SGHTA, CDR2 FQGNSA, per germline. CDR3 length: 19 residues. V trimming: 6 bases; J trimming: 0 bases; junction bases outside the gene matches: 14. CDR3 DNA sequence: TGTGCCAGCAGGCTAAGTGGGACAGGGGCCCTTAGCTCCTACAATGAGCAGTTCTTC. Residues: CASRLSGTGALSSYNEQFF. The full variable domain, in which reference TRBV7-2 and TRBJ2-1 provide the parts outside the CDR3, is GAGVSQSPSNKVTEKGKDVELRCDPISGHTALYWYRQSLGQGLEFLIYFQGNSAPDKSGLPSDRFSAERTGGSVSTLTIQRTQQEDSAVYLCASRLSGTGALSSYNEQFFGPGTRLTVL.

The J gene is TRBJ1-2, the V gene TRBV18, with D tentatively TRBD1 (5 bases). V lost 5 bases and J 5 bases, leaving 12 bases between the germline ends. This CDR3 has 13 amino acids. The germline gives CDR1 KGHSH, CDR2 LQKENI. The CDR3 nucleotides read TGTGCCAGCTCAGAAGACAGAACTTATGGCTACACCTTC. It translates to CASSEDRTYGYTF.

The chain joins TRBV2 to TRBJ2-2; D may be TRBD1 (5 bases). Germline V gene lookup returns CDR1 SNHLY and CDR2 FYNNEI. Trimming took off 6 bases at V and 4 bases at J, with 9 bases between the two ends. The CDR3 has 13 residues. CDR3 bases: TGTGCCAGCAGACAGGCTCGCACCGGGGAGCTGTTTTTT. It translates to CASRQARTGELFF.

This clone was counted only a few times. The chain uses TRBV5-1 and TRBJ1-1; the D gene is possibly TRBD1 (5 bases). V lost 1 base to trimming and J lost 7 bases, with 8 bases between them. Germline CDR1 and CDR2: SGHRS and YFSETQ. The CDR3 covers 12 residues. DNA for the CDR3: TGCGCCAGCAGCTTGTTACAGGATGAAGCTTTCTTT. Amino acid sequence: CASSLLQDEAFF. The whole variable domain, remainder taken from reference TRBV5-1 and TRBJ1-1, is KAGVTQTPRYLIKTRGQQVTLSCSPISGHRSVSWYQQTPGQGLQFLFEYFSETQRNKGNFPGRFSGRQFSNSRSEMNVSTLELGDSALYLCASSLLQDEAFFGQGTRLTVV.

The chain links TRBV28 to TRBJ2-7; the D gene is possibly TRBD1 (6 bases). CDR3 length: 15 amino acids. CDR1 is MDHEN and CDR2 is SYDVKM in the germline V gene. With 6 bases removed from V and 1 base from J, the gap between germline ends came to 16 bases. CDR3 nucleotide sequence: TGTGCCAGCAGAATACAGGGTTCAACGTCCTACGAGCAGTACTTC. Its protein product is CASRIQGSTSYEQYF.

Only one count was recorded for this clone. In DNA form, the CDR3 reads TGTGCCAGCTCACCAATCGCCAGCCAAGAGACCCAGTACTTC. This gives the protein CASSPIASQETQYF. The chain recombines TRBV18 with TRBJ2-5; D gene uncertain. The V and J ends lost 2 bases and 1 base respectively, with 8 bases between them. Germline V gene lookup returns CDR1 KGHSH and CDR2 LQKENI. The CDR3 loop spans 14 amino acids.